This note documents a single T cell receptor (beta chain) sequence. No cognate antigen has been identified for it. Qualities for individual bases were not recorded, and no much larger clone is one base off. This record comes from a study of PD-1 blockade in classical Hodgkin lymphoma (dated by TCRdb to the early 2020s). Turning to the overall study: Nivolumab dosing was 3 mg/kg intravenously every 2 weeks, continuing until either disease progression or unacceptable toxicity. The study used CyTOF and TCR beta sequencing to define a peripheral blood immune signature of response to PD-1 blockade in classical Hodgkin lymphoma. Broader findings and caveats from the paper: Only a single clinical trial cohort was studied, and what caused the repertoire differences, possibly disease activity or prior therapy, remained undefined. Baseline TCR diversity was reported as lower in newly diagnosed patients than in healthy donors, and lower still in relapsed/refractory patients. Baseline diversity similar to that of newly diagnosed patients was observed in trial patients achieving complete response, whereas significantly lower diversity was observed in partial responders and progressors. By C4D1, a significant rise was seen in CD4+ TCR diversity but not in CD8+ TCR diversity (p=0.0027 vs p=0.16), and the rise was most apparent among complete responders (p=0.02). Patients starting nivolumab less than 1 year after ASCT had lower diversity and were excluded from later analyses to avoid confounding by immune reconstitution.

The meaning of the sample's time point label: cycle 2 day 1 (C2D1) of nivolumab. Every trial patient had relapsed following autologous stem cell transplantation, and prior brentuximab vedotin exposure was what differed among cohorts A, B and C. The trial cohort included some 53 patients with relapsed/refractory classical Hodgkin lymphoma, and each patient had a best overall response of complete response, partial response or progressive disease. Single-agent nivolumab was administered to trial patients in the multi-cohort phase II CheckMate 205 trial. An independent review committee assessed best overall response by applying the 2007 International Working Group response criteria. Trial PBMCs were obtained immediately prior to nivolumab initiation (C1D1) and on therapy at cycle 2 day 1 and cycle 4 day 1. Peripheral blood was collected in 8 mL Vacutainer Cell Preparation Tubes, from which PBMCs were isolated by centrifugation and then cryopreserved.

The Qiagen DNeasy kit was used to extract genomic DNA from unsorted PBMCs and from the negatively selected CD4+ and CD8+ fractions. TCR beta CDR3 regions were amplified by immunoSEQ multiplex PCR using primers annealing to V and J segments. A synthetic immune receptor repertoire was used to minimize amplification bias, and any remaining bias was removed computationally after sequencing. The study's processing was this. Repertoire diversity was quantified as the Shannon entropy index using custom Python scripts. Unsorted, CD4+ and CD8+ repertoires were analyzed separately, except for combined analyses in which CD4+ and CD8+ sequences were merged in silico. A clone was considered expanded if an increase in frequency of at least 2-fold after treatment relative to C1D1 was found, and a pseudocount of 0.5 was applied to clones undetected at baseline. Singleton clones were defined as clones with 0 or 1 copy at C1D1, and non-singleton clones were defined as clones with 2 or more copies. Clones expanded in unsorted samples were assigned a CD4+, CD8+ or unknown annotation through matching of protein sequences in sorted samples from the same patient. Wilcoxon tests were applied to paired samples to test diversity changes from C1D1 to C4D1. Sourced from immuneACCESS, this table was stored by TCRdb with only in-frame sequences that have V and J called. A share of the clones is absent; for the studies checked, an unresolved V gene accounts for under half, and the remainder has no known explanation. V, J and clone size reflect that table, while D and trimming were determined from the DNA. This sample has 130,000 to 150,000 clones in its table, and about 78% of those were observed once. The top ten constitute 7.5% to 9.5% of the sample.

The cysteine opens and the phenylalanine closes a CDR3 of 12 amino acids. This entry keeps only the CDR3 DNA: 36 bases, framed from base 1. Trimming removed 1 base from V and 7 bases from J, leaving 6 bases between the germline ends. The germline V gene sets CDR1 to SGDLS and CDR2 to YYNGEE. The starting material was peripheral blood mononuclear cells (PBMCs), obtained before the second cycle of nivolumab. This receptor was identified in a human donor with classical Hodgkin lymphoma. The sequence joins TRBV9 to TRBJ2-1; the D gene is unclear. In nucleotide form, the sequence is TGTGCCAGCAGCGTAAGATGGAATGAGCAGTTCTTC. It is translated as CASSVRWNEQFF. With the portions outside the CDR3 filled from the reference TRBV9 and TRBJ2-1 genes, the complete variable region becomes DSGVTQTPKHLITATGQRVTLRCSPRSGDLSVYWYQQSLDQGLQFLIQYYNGEERAKGNILERFSAQQFPDLHSELNLSSLELGDSALYFCASSVRWNEQFFGPGTRLTVL.